These 4 T cell receptor beta chains were all obtained from the same sample, sequenced in a study of radiotherapy plus CTLA-4 blockade in lung cancer. TCRdb's table, derived via immunoSEQ multiplex PCR, lists solely in-frame clones and lacks some. The sample carries about 100,000 clones, about four fifths recorded once. The sequencing used peripheral blood, collected from a patient treated with radiotherapy plus ipilimumab. The receptors derive from a human donor with non-small cell lung cancer who had stable disease on radiotherapy plus ipilimumab.

The V and J genes are TRBV7-3 and TRBJ1-3; perhaps TRBD1 as D (5 bases). The V gene's germline CDR1 is SGHTA and CDR2 FQGTGA. Trimming took off 2 bases at V and 4 bases at J, with 12 bases between the two ends. CDR3 length equals 15 residues. The CDR3 DNA reads as TGTGCCAGCAGCTTACATGGGGCTGGGGGAAACACCATATATTTT. It specifies CASSLHGAGGNTIYF. Full variable domain (missing parts from reference TRBV7-3 and TRBJ1-3): GAGVSQTPSNKVTEKGKYVELRCDPISGHTALYWYRQSLGQGPEFLIYFQGTGAADDSGLPNDRFFAVRPEGSVSTLKIQRTERGDSAVYLCASSLHGAGGNTIYFGEGSWLTVV.

The table lists this clone with a few counts. The V and J genes are TRBV5-6 and TRBJ2-5, with D uncertain. Trimming shortened V by 0 bases and J by 3 bases, and 12 bases separated the two germline ends. Germline CDR1 is SGHDT and CDR2 is YYEEEE. CDR3 length: 15 residues. CDR3 DNA: TGTGCCAGCAGCTTGGGGCAGCTGCACAAAGAGACCCAGTACTTC. This translates into CASSLGQLHKETQYF.

A few counts support this clone. The rearrangement links TRBV14 to TRBJ2-7, with D tentatively TRBD2 (5 bases). This CDR3 has 14 amino acids. V lost 2 bases and J lost 7, with 15 bases in between. CDR1 is SGHDN and CDR2 is FVKESK in the germline V gene. The chain's CDR3 is CASSQTGFSGEQYF. CDR3 DNA sequence: TGTGCCAGCAGCCAAACGGGATTCTCGGGGGAGCAGTACTTC. Full variable domain (outside the CDR3, taken from reference TRBV14 and TRBJ2-7): EAGVTQFPSHSVIEKGQTVTLRCDPISGHDNLYWYRRVMGKEIKFLLHFVKESKQDESGMPNNRFLAERTGGTYSTLKVQPAELEDSGVYFCASSQTGFSGEQYFGPGTRLTVT.

The J gene is TRBJ1-2, the V gene TRBV5-1; D perhaps matches TRBD1 (6 bases). The CDR3 is 15 amino acids. Between the trimmed V and J ends, which lost 3 bases and 3 bases, there was a span of 15 bases. CDR1 is SGHRS, CDR2 YFSETQ, per germline. Written as DNA, the CDR3 is TGCGCCAGCAGCTCGGGTGGGGGGCCCTACTATGGCTACACCTTC. Amino acid sequence: CASSSGGGPYYGYTF.